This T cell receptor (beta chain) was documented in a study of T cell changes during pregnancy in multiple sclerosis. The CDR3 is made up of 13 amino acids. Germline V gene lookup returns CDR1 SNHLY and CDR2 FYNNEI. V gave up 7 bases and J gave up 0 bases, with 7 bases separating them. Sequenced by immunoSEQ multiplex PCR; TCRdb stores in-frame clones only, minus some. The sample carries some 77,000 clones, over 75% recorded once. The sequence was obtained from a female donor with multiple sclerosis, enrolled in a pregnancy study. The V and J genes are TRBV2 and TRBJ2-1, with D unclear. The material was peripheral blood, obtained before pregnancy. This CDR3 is CASTRSSYNEQFF. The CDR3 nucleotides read TGTGCCAGCACCCGGAGCTCCTACAATGAGCAGTTCTTC.